This T cell receptor (beta chain) was observed in a study of blood T cell repertoires in COVID-19. The V gene lost 1 base and the J gene lost 10 bases, with 12 bases spanning the gap. Germline-derived CDR1 and CDR2 are SGHNT and YYREEE (reference sequence). The length of the CDR3 is 13 residues. Repertoires were generated with immunoSEQ multiplex PCR, while TCRdb's copy carries only in-frame clones and drops some. The data contain 120,000 to 150,000 clones, 84% of them singletons. The origin of this receptor is a human donor in a cohort sampled during active COVID-19. Sequencing was done on a sample of peripheral blood. V gene TRBV5-4 combines with J gene TRBJ2-1, with D hard to call. The CDR3 protein is CASSLTETNEQFF. For the CDR3, the DNA is TGTGCCAGCAGCTTGACCGAAACAAACGAGCAGTTCTTC.